Only one count was recorded for the clone carrying this T cell receptor (beta chain). This record belongs to a study of cytomegalovirus exposure and HLA in healthy donors. A multiplex PCR was run with 60 Vbeta primers and 13 Jbeta primers. Sequenced by immunoSEQ multiplex PCR; TCRdb stores in-frame clones only, minus some. The sample contains around 180,000 clones, almost 85% of which appear only once. The trim removed 4 bases at V and 3 bases at J, leaving 9 bases unmatched. CDR3 length equals 15 residues. Germline CDR1 is SGHNT and CDR2 is YYREEE (reference sequence). The chain has TRBV5-4 and TRBJ2-7; the match to TRBD2 covers 8 bases. This clonotype originated in a woman aged 50 to 65 in good health and CMV-seronegative. The material sequenced was PBMCs. The CDR3 here is CASSPDRTSRYEQYF. The CDR3 DNA follows: TGTGCCAGCAGCCCGGATAGGACTAGCCGCTACGAGCAGTACTTC.